The 11 T cell receptor beta chains below were found in one sample sequenced in a study of cytomegalovirus exposure and HLA in healthy donors. Vbeta (60) and Jbeta (13) primers were used in the PCR. Profiling relied on immunoSEQ multiplex PCR, and the TCRdb table lists in-frame clones only, not all of them. The sample carries a few hundred thousand clones, roughly 83% recorded once. The sample taken for sequencing was PBMCs. The receptors originated from a girl under 18 in good health and CMV-seronegative.

The chain combines TRBV5-1 with TRBJ2-3; 15 bases align to TRBD2. Germline values: CDR1 SGHRS, CDR2 YFSETQ. The ends lost 4 bases at V and 5 bases at J; junction bases unmatched: 11. The CDR3 consists of 18 residues. In DNA, the CDR3 is TGCGCCAGCAGCCCCCGGACTAGCGGGGGGGCCAGGAGAGATACGCAGTATTTT. It codes for CASSPRTSGGARRDTQYF.

The chain has TRBV28 and TRBJ2-2; 7 nucleotides line up with TRBD1. In germline, CDR1 is MDHEN, CDR2 SYDVKM. The length of the CDR3 is 12 residues. Here the CDR3 reads CAAEGAVGELFF. The DNA of the CDR3 is TGTGCGGCAGAGGGGGCGGTCGGGGAGCTGTTTTTT.

The V and J genes are TRBV15 and TRBJ2-1; the D is unclear. The CDR3 contains 17 residues. The germline gives CDR1 LNHNV, CDR2 YYDKDF (reference sequence). V was pared by 2 bases and J by 0 bases, with 14 bases between. CDR3 in amino acids: CATSRTKTASSYNEQFF. Here the CDR3 DNA reads TGTGCCACCAGCAGAACTAAGACGGCGAGCTCCTACAATGAGCAGTTCTTC. Combining the CDR3 with reference TRBV15 and TRBJ2-1 gives the whole variable domain DAMVIQNPRYQVTQFGKPVTLSCSQTLNHNVMYWYQQKSSQAPKLLFHYYDKDFNNEADTPDNFQSRRPNTSFCFLDIRSPGLGDTAMYLCATSRTKTASSYNEQFFGPGTRLTVL.

The J gene is TRBJ2-3, the V gene TRBV5-6; 12 positions match TRBD1. With 6 bases clipped from V and 10 bases from J, the junction kept 21 bases outside the gene matches. The CDR3 loop spans 18 amino acids. The germline V gene has CDR1 SGHDT and CDR2 YYEEEE. The CDR3 protein is CASTFGTGGSSRGIAQYF. The CDR3 DNA reads TGTGCCAGCACCTTTGGGACAGGGGGCTCGTCGCGGGGTATCGCGCAGTATTTT. Full variable domain (rest looked up from reference TRBV5-6 and TRBJ2-3): DAGVTQSPTHLIKTRGQQVTLRCSPKSGHDTVSWYQQALGQGPQFIFQYYEEEERQRGNFPDRFSGHQFPNYSSELNVNALLLGDSALYLCASTFGTGGSSRGIAQYFGPGTRLTVL.

This rearrangement joins TRBV25-1 to TRBJ1-6, with TRBD1 matching 8 bases. There are 15 residues in the CDR3. Germline V gives CDR1 MGHDK, CDR2 SYGVNS. J was trimmed by 4 bases and V by 3 bases; bases with no gene match: 2. The CDR3 DNA sequence: TGTGCCAGCAGTGAGCACAGGGGGTATAATTCACCCCTCCACTTT. Amino acids: CASSEHRGYNSPLHF.

The rearrangement uses TRBV5-3 and TRBJ1-1, with D possibly TRBD1 on 5 matching bases. TRBV5-3 is flagged as an ORF with uncertain function. V lost 5 bases to trimming and J lost 1 base, with 24 bases between them. This CDR3 contains 18 residues. This CDR3 is CARRDGGRGRTGNTEAFF. In nucleotides, the CDR3 is TGTGCCAGAAGAGATGGGGGGAGAGGGCGAACAGGGAACACTGAAGCTTTCTTT.

The chain joins TRBV28 to TRBJ1-2, with TRBD1 matching over 7 bases. The V and J ends lost 11 bases and 6 bases, in that order; junction bases with no gene match: 9. CDR1 MDHEN and CDR2 SYDVKM come from the germline V gene. The CDR3 covers 12 residues. The DNA for the CDR3 is TGTGCCTCCACAACAGGGGTGGATGGCTACACCTTC. It codes for CASTTGVDGYTF.

The chain carries TRBV6-5 and TRBJ2-3; 8 nucleotides line up with TRBD1. Germline CDR1 reads MNHEY; CDR2 reads SVGAGI. The ends lost 6 bases at V and 8 bases at J; junction bases unmatched: 4. The CDR3 loop spans 12 amino acids. The CDR3 nucleotides read TGTGCCAGCAGAGGGACAGGAGCTACGCAGTATTTT. Amino acid sequence: CASRGTGATQYF.

V and J are TRBV27 and TRBJ2-3; 11 bases are a match to TRBD2. The CDR3 runs to 13 residues. The germline V gene encodes CDR1 MNHEY and CDR2 SMNVEV (reference sequence). J lost 5 bases, V lost 8 bases, and 3 bases had no gene match. The CDR3 DNA follows: TGTGCCAGCGGCCTAGCGGGGGGAGATACGCAGTATTTT. Translating it yields CASGLAGGDTQYF.

This sequence joins TRBV5-6 and TRBJ2-1; 9 nucleotides align to TRBD1. CDR3 length equals 16 residues. Germline CDR1 reads SGHDT; CDR2 reads YYEEEE. V was pared by 4 bases and J by 1 base, with 6 bases of the junction left unmatched. The CDR3 loop is CASSVPGTGSYNEQFF. DNA for the CDR3: TGTGCCAGCAGCGTGCCGGGGACAGGGTCCTACAATGAGCAGTTCTTC.

The chain has TRBV10-2 and TRBJ2-2; D is perhaps TRBD2 (5 bases). Per the germline V gene, CDR1 is WSHSY and CDR2 is SAAADI. Trimming took 6 bases from V and 0 from J, leaving 17 bases between them. The CDR3 runs to 17 residues. This chain's CDR3 is CASSSNKIAPNTGELFF. Here the CDR3 DNA reads TGCGCCAGCAGCTCTAACAAAATAGCGCCGAACACCGGGGAGCTGTTTTTT.